This T cell receptor (beta chain) was captured in a study of CD8 T cells in ankylosing spondylitis. This clonotype was recorded a few times. Antigen unknown. This CDR3 has 14 amino acids. V shed 6 bases, J shed 10 bases, and the junction held 14 bases outside the gene matches. Germline loops: CDR1 DFQATT, CDR2 SNEGSKA (reference sequence). General study results and limits: Disease-associated clones were reportedly significantly overrepresented in matched ankylosing spondylitis synovial fluid. Reactive arthritis synovial fluid and blood previously showed some of these motif variants. What appeared characteristic of ankylosing spondylitis blood was a TCR beta motif of eight highly homologous variants.

MiXCR, applied by TCRdb to the 5' RACE reads, yields one record per CDR3 protein. The sample records about 800,000 distinct CDR3 sequences, 10% to 15% being singletons. V is TRBV20-1 and J is TRBJ1-5, with TRBD1 identical over 8 bases. The receptor was derived from a male donor with ankylosing spondylitis. The sample comprised blood, either unsorted or a sorted T cell fraction (not recorded which). CDR3 nucleotides: TGCAGTGCCCTCCGAGACAGGGGAATTAGTCCCCAGCATTTT. Residues: CSALRDRGISPQHF.